This T cell receptor (beta chain) emerged from a study of a mutant IDH1 vaccine in newly diagnosed glioma. Overall study: Sex distribution of treated patients was about 60% male and roughly 38% female; mean age was 40.4 years. Notes on the study in general: Apparently, pseudoprogression bore no relation to changes among the top peripheral T cell clonotypes.

The table came from immunoSEQ multiplex PCR; TCRdb's copy has only in-frame clones and leaves some out. The sample has tens of thousands of clones, around 85% seen once. CDR1 SGHNT and CDR2 YYREEE come from the germline V gene (reference sequence). The CDR3 has 13 residues. Trimming pared 4 bases from V and 3 bases from J, leaving 10 bases between. Documented time point: week 5, during vaccination. The study gave 300 ug of mutant IDH1 20-mer peptide per vaccine dose, with topical imiquimod. This clone was counted between two and nine times. Its antigen is undetermined. The rearrangement joins TRBV5-4 to TRBJ1-1; D is unresolved. The receptor's source is a middle-aged man with glioma. Some clones in this sample may be carry-over from other donors' samples. The sequences come from PBMCs, collected from a glioma patient whose treatment included an IDH1 peptide vaccine. The CDR3 loop is CASSTHRDTEAFF. The CDR3 nucleotides read TGTGCCAGCAGCACTCACCGGGACACTGAAGCTTTCTTT.